This T cell receptor (beta chain) is drawn from a study of cytomegalovirus exposure and HLA in healthy donors. General study points: A later analysis showed TCR association rates differing by HLA locus, peaking at DRB1 and lowest at HLA-C.

On this clone itself: Its antigen is unidentified.

Researchers ran the PCR with 60 Vbeta and 13 Jbeta primers. Produced via immunoSEQ multiplex PCR; TCRdb's table is partial and in-frame only. The sample shows about 170,000 clones, around 84% of them seen only once. The CDR3 extends over 18 amino acids. Per the germline V gene, CDR1 is LNHDA and CDR2 is SQIVND (reference sequence). The V end lost 0 bases, the J end lost 0 bases, and 12 bases lay between the germline ends. The source of this sequence is a boy between 2 and 10 years old in good health and CMV-seronegative. This sequence joins TRBV19 and TRBJ2-6; tentatively, D is TRBD1 (6 bases). What was sequenced was PBMCs. In DNA form, the CDR3 reads TGTGCCAGTAGTATAGATCTATTAGGGGGCTCTGGGGCCAACGTCCTGACTTTC. It codes for CASSIDLLGGSGANVLTF.